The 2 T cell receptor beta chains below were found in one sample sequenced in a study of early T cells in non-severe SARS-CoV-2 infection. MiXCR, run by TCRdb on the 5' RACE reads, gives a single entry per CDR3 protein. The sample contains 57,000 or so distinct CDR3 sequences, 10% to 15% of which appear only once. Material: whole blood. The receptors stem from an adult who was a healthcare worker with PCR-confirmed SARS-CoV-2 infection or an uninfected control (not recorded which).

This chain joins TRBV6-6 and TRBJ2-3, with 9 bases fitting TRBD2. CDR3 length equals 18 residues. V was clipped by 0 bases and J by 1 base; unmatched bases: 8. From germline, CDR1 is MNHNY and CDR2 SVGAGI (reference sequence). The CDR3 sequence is CASSYSQRGAGGTDTQYF. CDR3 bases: TGTGCCAGCAGTTACTCCCAGCGGGGGGCCGGGGGCACAGATACGCAGTATTTT.

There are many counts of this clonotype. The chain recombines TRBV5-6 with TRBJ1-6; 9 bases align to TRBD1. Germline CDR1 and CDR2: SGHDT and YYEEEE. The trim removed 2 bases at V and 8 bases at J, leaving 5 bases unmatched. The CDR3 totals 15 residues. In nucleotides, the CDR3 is TGTGCCAGCAGCTTATTGGGACAGGGTGATTCACCCCTCCACTTT. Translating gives CASSLLGQGDSPLHF.